This entry lists 30 T cell receptor beta chains sequenced from one sample in a study of cytomegalovirus exposure and HLA in healthy donors. The PCR ran on 60 Vbeta and 13 Jbeta primers. Sequencing was performed with immunoSEQ multiplex PCR; in TCRdb, only in-frame clones are kept and a portion is missing. Among some 160,000 clones listed, about 72% were seen once. What was sequenced was PBMCs. The receptor source for this set is a man aged 45-65 years in good health and CMV-seropositive.

The chain links TRBV4-1 to TRBJ1-1; D might be TRBD1 (5 bases). V was clipped by 3 bases and J by 4 bases, with 15 bases between them. Germline V lookup: CDR1 MGHRA, CDR2 YSYEKL. The CDR3 is 15 residues long. CDR3 sequence reads: CASSHGHFGGTEAFF. CDR3 nucleotides: TGCGCCAGCAGCCACGGACACTTCGGGGGCACTGAAGCTTTCTTT.

This chain joins TRBV6-4 and TRBJ2-3; D might be TRBD2 (5 bases). The germline gives CDR1 MRHNA, CDR2 SNTAGT. The CDR3 sequence is 14 residues long. Trimming cost V 2 bases and J 0 bases, with 6 bases left between them. In nucleotides, the CDR3 is TGTGCCAGCAGTGACGACTATAGCACAGATACGCAGTATTTT. This gives the protein CASSDDYSTDTQYF.

The chain joins TRBV9 to TRBJ2-3; D is undetermined. The germline gives CDR1 SGDLS, CDR2 YYNGEE. The CDR3 loop spans 14 amino acids. Trimming left V 2 bases short and J 2 bases short, with 9 bases between. CDR3 coding DNA: TGTGCCAGCAGCGTCGACTCCTCCACAGATACGCAGTATTTT. This encodes CASSVDSSTDTQYF. The full variable domain, rest sourced from reference TRBV9 and TRBJ2-3, is DSGVTQTPKHLITATGQRVTLRCSPRSGDLSVYWYQQSLDQGLQFLIQYYNGEERAKGNILERFSAQQFPDLHSELNLSSLELGDSALYFCASSVDSSTDTQYFGPGTRLTVL.

The V call is TRBV29-1, the J call TRBJ1-2; unclear D gene. The CDR3 has 12 amino acids. CDR1 is SQVTM, CDR2 ANQGSEA, per germline. V lost 5 bases to trimming and J lost 8 bases, with 15 bases between them. CDR3 nucleotide sequence: TGCAGCGTTCAAACCCAGATGGAGGGCTACACCTTC. Protein sequence: CSVQTQMEGYTF.

The chain combines TRBV15 with TRBJ2-1; D possibly corresponds to TRBD2 (6 bases). The CDR3 runs to 15 residues. Per germline, CDR1 LNHNV and CDR2 YYDKDF (reference sequence). Trimming shortened V by 5 bases and J by 0 bases, and 11 bases separated the two germline ends. The CDR3 sequence is CATSGAGNSYNEQFF. In DNA form, the CDR3 reads TGTGCCACCAGCGGGGCGGGAAACTCCTACAATGAGCAGTTCTTC.

V usage is TRBV7-9 and J usage is TRBJ1-4; D ambiguous. Per germline, CDR1 SEHNR and CDR2 FQNEAQ (reference sequence). CDR3 length: 13 residues. Deletions cut 2 bases from V and 4 bases from J, with 5 bases between. The CDR3 coding sequence is TGTGCCAGCAGCTTACAGGTTAATGAAAAACTGTTTTTT. Its translation is CASSLQVNEKLFF.

This chain uses TRBV14 with TRBJ1-1; unclear D gene. CDR1 SGHDN and CDR2 FVKESK come from the germline V gene. CDR3 size: 12 residues. Trimming cost V 1 base and J 8 bases, with 8 bases left between them. The CDR3 is CASSQVPREAFF. The DNA of the CDR3 is TGTGCCAGCAGCCAAGTACCCAGAGAAGCTTTCTTT.

The chain's CDR3 is CASSFSGGLEQYF. In DNA, the CDR3 is TGTGCCAGCAGCTTCAGCGGGGGACTCGAGCAGTACTTC. This sequence joins TRBV7-9 and TRBJ2-7, with TRBD2 identical over 8 bases. CDR3 length: 13 residues. CDR1 and CDR2 (germline): SEHNR, FQNEAQ (reference sequence). After removal of 3 bases from V and 6 bases from J, the junction contained 4 bases not matched to a gene. The variable domain in full, completed from reference TRBV7-9 and TRBJ2-7, reads DTGVSQNPRHKITKRGQNVTFRCDPISEHNRLYWYRQTLGQGPEFLTYFQNEAQLEKSRLLSDRFSAERPKGSFSTLEIQRTEQGDSAMYLCASSFSGGLEQYFGPGTRLTVT.

This clone was observed a few times. The CDR3 DNA reads TGTGCCAGCAGCCTGGGGACAGGACTCTACGAGCAGTACTTC. This encodes CASSLGTGLYEQYF. The rearrangement links TRBV9 to TRBJ2-7; TRBD1 matches at 8 bases. This CDR3 is built from 14 residues. The germline V gene has CDR1 SGDLS and CDR2 YYNGEE. V lost 4 bases to trimming and J lost 3 bases; unmatched junction nucleotides: 6.

The gene calls are TRBV28 and TRBJ1-5; D may be TRBD1 (6 bases). There are 14 residues in the CDR3. Germline-derived CDR1 and CDR2 are MDHEN and SYDVKM. V lost 2 bases and J 7 bases, leaving 12 bases between the germline ends. The CDR3 DNA reads as TGTGCCAGCAGTTTACCACAGGGCCCCCAGCCCCAGCATTTT. It specifies CASSLPQGPQPQHF.

The chain combines TRBV11-3 with TRBJ2-7; 10 bases match TRBD1. This CDR3 contains 15 residues. V was pared by 2 bases and J by 6 bases, with 7 bases of the junction left unmatched. CDR1 and CDR2 (germline): SGHNT, YENEEA. CDR3 nucleotide sequence: TGTGCCAGCAGCTTATCCGGGACAGGGGTAAGCGAGCAGTACTTC. Its translation: CASSLSGTGVSEQYF. Full variable domain (rest looked up from reference TRBV11-3 and TRBJ2-7): EAGVVQSPRYKIIEKKQPVAFWCNPISGHNTLYWYLQNLGQGPELLIRYENEEAVDDSQLPKDRFSAERLKGVDSTLKIQPAELGDSAVYLCASSLSGTGVSEQYFGPGTRLTVT.

Details on this clone: One end of the junction varies from germline; a read error may be responsible. The sample has other DNA sequences that encode this CDR3 too. This chain links TRBV11-3 with TRBJ2-7; TRBD1 matches at 8 bases. This CDR3 is 14 amino acids long. The germline gives CDR1 SGHNT, CDR2 YENEEA. The DNA of the CDR3 is TGCGCCAGCAGCCCTGACAGGGGCTCCTACGAGCAGTACTTC. Residues: CASSPDRGSYEQYF.

The chain uses TRBV5-1 and TRBJ1-2; D gene ambiguous. The germline gives CDR1 SGHRS, CDR2 YFSETQ. This CDR3 comprises 13 residues. Trimming shortened V by 0 bases and J by 2 bases, and 5 bases separated the two germline ends. CDR3 DNA: TGCGCCAGCAGCTTGGGTCGGAACTATGGCTACACCTTC. It codes for CASSLGRNYGYTF. Full variable domain (remainder filled in from reference TRBV5-1 and TRBJ1-2): KAGVTQTPRYLIKTRGQQVTLSCSPISGHRSVSWYQQTPGQGLQFLFEYFSETQRNKGNFPGRFSGRQFSNSRSEMNVSTLELGDSALYLCASSLGRNYGYTFGSGTRLTVV.

The chain uses TRBV9 and TRBJ2-2, with 12 bases matching TRBD2. CDR3 length: 16 amino acids. V was clipped by 4 bases and J by 4 bases; unmatched bases: 5. CDR1 SGDLS and CDR2 YYNGEE come from the germline V gene. The CDR3 bases are TGTGCCAGCAGCTCTCGGACTAGCGGGACCACCGGGGAGCTGTTTTTT. This gives the protein CASSSRTSGTTGELFF.

The genes are TRBV4-2 and TRBJ2-1; 13 bases align to TRBD2. J lost 6 bases, V lost 4 bases, and 3 bases had no gene match. Per germline, CDR1 LGHNA and CDR2 YNFKEQ. The CDR3 is made up of 15 amino acids. The CDR3 here is CASSPTSGGANEQFF. Here the CDR3 DNA reads TGTGCCAGCAGCCCCACTAGCGGGGGGGCCAATGAGCAGTTCTTC.

The V gene is TRBV11-1, the J gene TRBJ2-5, with TRBD2 as a possible D gene (6 bases). The CDR3 runs 16 residues. The ends were cut back, 0 bases at V and 2 bases at J, with 13 bases in the middle. Looked up from germline, CDR1 is SGHAT and CDR2 is FQDESV (reference sequence). This CDR3 reads CASSLALAASQETQYF. In nucleotides, the CDR3 is TGTGCCAGCAGCTTAGCGTTAGCGGCATCTCAAGAGACCCAGTACTTC.

The J gene is TRBJ1-2, the V gene TRBV28; 7 nucleotides agree with TRBD1. Losses at the gene ends were 5 bases for V and 3 bases for J; bases not matched to a gene: 0. CDR3 length: 12 residues. CDR1 is MDHEN, CDR2 SYDVKM, per germline. CDR3 coding DNA: TGTGCCAGCAGTACAGGGGACTATGGCTACACCTTC. Its translation: CASSTGDYGYTF.

V gene TRBV18 combines with J gene TRBJ2-3, with D unclear. Trimming stripped 8 bases from V and 3 bases from J, with 15 bases between. The CDR3 runs 14 residues. Germline V gives CDR1 KGHSH, CDR2 LQKENI. CDR3 sequence: CASRETQRTDTQYF. The DNA for the CDR3 is TGTGCCAGCCGTGAAACGCAGAGGACAGATACGCAGTATTTT.

The chain uses TRBV7-6 and TRBJ1-3; 11 bases line up with TRBD1. The length of the CDR3 is 17 residues. V gave up 1 base and J gave up 4 bases; unmatched junction bases: 6. Germline lookup yields CDR1 SGHVS and CDR2 FNYEAQ. In DNA form, the CDR3 reads TGTGCCAGCAGCTTAGGCGGACAGGGGGCGTGGGGAAACACCATATATTTT. Protein: CASSLGGQGAWGNTIYF.

J is TRBJ2-6 and V is TRBV6-5, with a weak D call TRBD1 (5 bases). CDR1 is MNHEY and CDR2 is SVGAGI in the germline V gene. Trimming cost V 3 bases and J 6 bases, with 12 bases left between them. CDR3 length equals 15 residues. The CDR3 nucleotides are TGTGCCAGCAGTTATGGGGCCGGAGAGGCCAACGTCCTGACTTTC. Amino acid sequence: CASSYGAGEANVLTF.

V and J are TRBV19 and TRBJ1-4; 7 bases match TRBD1. The CDR3 has 12 residues. Germline V gene data show CDR1 as LNHDA and CDR2 as SQIVND (reference sequence). V lost 3 bases, J lost 13 bases, and 5 bases stayed unmatched. CDR3 amino acids: CASSMGDRVLFF. CDR3 DNA sequence: TGTGCCAGTAGTATGGGAGACAGGGTACTGTTTTTT.

This chain uses TRBV28 with TRBJ1-5; a possible D gene is TRBD1 (5 bases). Trimming pared 3 bases from V and 12 bases from J, leaving 15 bases between. The CDR3 consists of 13 residues. The germline V gene has CDR1 MDHEN and CDR2 SYDVKM. The CDR3 spells CASSLSVRGLQHF. The CDR3 coding sequence is TGTGCCAGCAGTTTGTCAGTCCGGGGACTCCAGCATTTT.

The V gene is TRBV29-1, the J gene TRBJ1-1; D may be TRBD1 (6 bases). CDR1 and CDR2 (germline): SQVTM, ANQGSEA. V was trimmed by 2 bases and J by 3 bases, leaving 16 bases between them. There are 15 residues in the CDR3. This CDR3 reads CSVEQRGLGHTEAFF. CDR3 bases: TGCAGCGTTGAACAGCGGGGGCTAGGGCACACTGAAGCTTTCTTT.

The chain has TRBV10-3 and TRBJ1-5; 9 bases map to TRBD1. V dropped 10 bases and J dropped 1; count of bases not matched to a gene: 5. Germline lookup yields CDR1 ENHRY and CDR2 SYGVKD. CDR3 length equals 14 residues. DNA for the CDR3: TGTGCCACTAGGGACAGGGAAAGCAATCAGCCCCAGCATTTT. Translation: CATRDRESNQPQHF.

The chain combines TRBV2 with TRBJ1-4, with 7 bases identical to TRBD1. The germline gives CDR1 SNHLY, CDR2 FYNNEI. Trimming at V came to 4 bases and at J to 4 bases, leaving 6 bases not matched to a gene. This CDR3 comprises 15 residues. CDR3 loop: CASSGGNRGNEKLFF. The CDR3 DNA reads as TGTGCCAGCAGTGGGGGGAACAGGGGTAATGAAAAACTGTTTTTT.

J is TRBJ1-6 and V is TRBV14, with D unresolved. The CDR3 contains 14 residues. The V and J ends lost 1 base and 5 bases respectively, with 6 bases between them. Germline loops: CDR1 SGHDN, CDR2 FVKESK. CDR3 in amino acids: CASSQAGNNSPLHF. CDR3 DNA: TGTGCCAGCAGCCAAGCAGGAAATAATTCACCCCTCCACTTT.

The chain joins TRBV5-6 to TRBJ2-1; no clear D. The CDR3 loop spans 12 amino acids. Germline assignment: CDR1 SGHDT and CDR2 YYEEEE. V gave up 4 bases and J gave up 13 bases, with 15 bases separating them. This chain's CDR3 is CASSLVENVQFF. CDR3 in DNA: TGTGCCAGCAGCCTGGTTGAGAACGTCCAGTTCTTC.

V usage is TRBV29-1 and J usage is TRBJ2-2, with 7 bases that match TRBD1. With 0 bases clipped from V and 5 bases from J, the junction kept 6 bases outside the gene matches. Germline lookup yields CDR1 SQVTM and CDR2 ANQGSEA. The CDR3 is 15 residues long. The CDR3 is CSVEDPGTETGELFF. For the CDR3, the DNA is TGCAGCGTTGAAGACCCCGGGACAGAAACCGGGGAGCTGTTTTTT.

V usage is TRBV4-1 and J usage is TRBJ1-2; 7 bases are shared with TRBD1. This CDR3 has 15 residues. Per germline, CDR1 MGHRA and CDR2 YSYEKL. V dropped 0 bases and J dropped 1; count of bases not matched to a gene: 2. The CDR3 is CASSQDDRVNYGYTF. As DNA, the CDR3 is TGCGCCAGCAGCCAAGACGACAGGGTTAACTATGGCTACACCTTC.

V is TRBV4-1 and J is TRBJ2-3; 12 positions match TRBD2. The ends lost 4 bases at V and 1 base at J; junction bases unmatched: 9. The CDR3 spans 18 residues. Germline V gene data show CDR1 as MGHRA and CDR2 as YSYEKL. This CDR3 reads CASSPRLLAGGRTDTQYF. The CDR3 DNA is TGCGCCAGCAGCCCAAGATTACTAGCGGGGGGCCGCACAGATACGCAGTATTTT.